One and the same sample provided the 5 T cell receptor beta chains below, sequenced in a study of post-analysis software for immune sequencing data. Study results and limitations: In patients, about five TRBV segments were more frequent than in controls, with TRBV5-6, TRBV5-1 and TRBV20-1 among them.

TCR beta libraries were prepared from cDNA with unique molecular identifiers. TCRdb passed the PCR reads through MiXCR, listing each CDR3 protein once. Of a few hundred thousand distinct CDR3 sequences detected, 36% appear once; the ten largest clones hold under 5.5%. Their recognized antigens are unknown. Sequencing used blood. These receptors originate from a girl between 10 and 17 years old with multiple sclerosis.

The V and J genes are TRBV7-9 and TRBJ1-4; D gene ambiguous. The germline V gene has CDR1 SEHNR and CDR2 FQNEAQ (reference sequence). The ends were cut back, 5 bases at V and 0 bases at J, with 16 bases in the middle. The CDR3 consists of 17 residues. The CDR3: CASSPRTHHATNEKLFF. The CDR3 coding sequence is TGTGCCAGCAGCCCCCGCACTCATCATGCAACTAATGAAAAACTGTTTTTT.

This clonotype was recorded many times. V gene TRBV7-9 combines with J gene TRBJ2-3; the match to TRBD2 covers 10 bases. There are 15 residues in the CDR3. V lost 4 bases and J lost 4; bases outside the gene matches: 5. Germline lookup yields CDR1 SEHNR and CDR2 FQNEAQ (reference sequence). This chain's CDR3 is CASSSHGLAADTQYF. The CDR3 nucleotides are TGTGCCAGCAGCTCCCATGGACTAGCGGCAGATACGCAGTATTTT. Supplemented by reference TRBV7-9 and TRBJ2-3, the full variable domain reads DTGVSQNPRHKITKRGQNVTFRCDPISEHNRLYWYRQTLGQGPEFLTYFQNEAQLEKSRLLSDRFSAERPKGSFSTLEIQRTEQGDSAMYLCASSSHGLAADTQYFGPGTRLTVL.

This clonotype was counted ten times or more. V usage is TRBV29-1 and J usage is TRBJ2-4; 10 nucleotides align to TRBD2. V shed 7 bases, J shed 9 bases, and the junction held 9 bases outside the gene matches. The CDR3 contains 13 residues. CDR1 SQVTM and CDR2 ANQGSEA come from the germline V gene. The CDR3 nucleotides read TGCAGCGCCCGGGGACTAGCGCGAGGCATTCAGTACTTC. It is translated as CSARGLARGIQYF.

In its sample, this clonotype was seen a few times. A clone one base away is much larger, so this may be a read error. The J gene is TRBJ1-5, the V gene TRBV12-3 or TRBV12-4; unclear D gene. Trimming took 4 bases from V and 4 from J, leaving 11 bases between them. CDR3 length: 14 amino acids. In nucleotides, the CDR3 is TGTGCCAGCAGTTGGAGCGTAGCTAATCAGCCCCAGCATTTT. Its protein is CASSWSVANQPQHF.

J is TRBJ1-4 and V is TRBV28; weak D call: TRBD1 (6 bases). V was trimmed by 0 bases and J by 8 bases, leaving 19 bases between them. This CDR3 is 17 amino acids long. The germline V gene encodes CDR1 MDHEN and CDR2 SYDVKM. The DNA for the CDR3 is TGTGCCAGCAGTTTATGGGGGACGATGGACAGCGAGGAAAAACTGTTTTTT. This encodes CASSLWGTMDSEEKLFF. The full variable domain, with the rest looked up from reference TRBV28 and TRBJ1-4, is DVKVTQSSRYLVKRTGEKVFLECVQDMDHENMFWYRQDPGLGLRLIYFSYDVKMKEKGDIPEGYSVSREKKERFSLILESASTNQTSMYLCASSLWGTMDSEEKLFFGSGTQLSVL.